The clone carrying this TCR beta chain has only a few counts. The antigen is undetermined. This sample is part of a study of T-cell memory formation after mild COVID-19. Study-wide results and limits: Nothing showed for sure that second-wave clones peaking on day 37 were SARS-CoV-2 specific. Of the contracting clones, CD4+ ones lay mainly in CM and EM, and CD8+ ones in EMRA. Clones shrinking from day 15 to 85 showed even CD4/CD8 mixes; later expanders tilted CD4+.

Germline lookup yields CDR1 SGHRS and CDR2 YFSETQ. V shed 0 bases and J shed 2 bases, with 6 bases lying between them. The CDR3 has 14 residues. TCRdb fed the 5' RACE reads into MiXCR, producing one record per CDR3 protein. This table has 190,000 or so distinct CDR3 sequences, 27% appearing once. The TCR was taken from an adult woman who had mild COVID-19 (a few samples of this study predate the infection). Cell type and time point are not known. Sequenced: PBMCs or a T cell subset sorted from them (not recorded which). The rearrangement uses TRBV5-1 and TRBJ1-3, with D uncertain. The CDR3 nucleotides are TGCGCCAGCAGCTTGGGCTCTCCTGGAAACACCATATATTTT. Its translation is CASSLGSPGNTIYF.